These 23 T cell receptor beta chains came from one sample sequenced in a study of Ad26.COV2.S vaccination and SARS-CoV-2 variants. The method was immunoSEQ multiplex PCR; TCRdb's version includes in-frame clones alone and lacks a portion of them. The data hold about 440,000 clones, with roughly 87% observed a single time. Treatment: around 19 received Ad26.COV2.S at low or high dose, single or two shots; about 5 received placebo; per-sample allocation not given. Sampling took place 63 days after the first vaccine or placebo injection. The sample was peripheral blood, taken in a trial of Ad26.COV2.S vaccine versus placebo. These TCRs come from a person between 18 and 65 years old who received the Ad26.COV2.S COVID-19 vaccine or a placebo.

The chain couples TRBV7-9 to TRBJ2-7; D call uncertain. Trimming left V 2 bases short and J 2 bases short, with 13 bases between. Germline values: CDR1 SEHNR, CDR2 FQNEAQ (reference sequence). This CDR3 is built from 15 residues. CDR3 nucleotide sequence: TGTGCCAGCAGCTTACCACGGGCAGGAACCTACGAGCAGTACTTC. It specifies CASSLPRAGTYEQYF. Filled out from reference TRBV7-9 and TRBJ2-7, the complete variable domain reads DTGVSQNPRHKITKRGQNVTFRCDPISEHNRLYWYRQTLGQGPEFLTYFQNEAQLEKSRLLSDRFSAERPKGSFSTLEIQRTEQGDSAMYLCASSLPRAGTYEQYFGPGTRLTVT.

The chain links TRBV4-2 to TRBJ2-1, with unresolved D. The CDR3 spans 17 residues. V dropped 4 bases and J dropped 0 bases, with 16 bases sitting between them. The V gene's germline CDR1 is LGHNA and CDR2 YNFKEQ. The CDR3 region has the DNA TGTGCCAGCAGCCGAATTCGTGCAGAGAGCTCCTACAATGAGCAGTTCTTC. Translating it yields CASSRIRAESSYNEQFF.

The chain recombines TRBV28 with TRBJ2-1; D is ambiguous. Germline V gives CDR1 MDHEN, CDR2 SYDVKM. The CDR3 spans 14 residues. V was shortened by 9 bases and J by 1 base, with 13 bases between the two germline ends. DNA for the CDR3: TGTGCCAGTCACCCCGGGCGGTCCTACAATGAGCAGTTCTTC. This translates into CASHPGRSYNEQFF.

The V gene is TRBV29-1, the J gene TRBJ2-2, with D hard to call. V lost 5 bases to trimming and J lost 0 bases, with 13 bases between them. The CDR3 covers 15 residues. CDR1 SQVTM and CDR2 ANQGSEA come from the germline V gene. The CDR3 spells CSVTRSDANTGELFF. CDR3 DNA: TGCAGCGTTACCCGGAGCGATGCGAACACCGGGGAGCTGTTTTTT.

The rearrangement links TRBV28 to TRBJ2-7, with TRBD2 matching 10 bases. The CDR3 has 14 residues. Looked up from germline, CDR1 is MDHEN and CDR2 is SYDVKM. After removal of 3 bases from V and 3 bases from J, the junction contained 2 bases not matched to a gene. The CDR3 loop reads CASSFSSGSYEQYF. CDR3 DNA: TGTGCCAGCAGTTTCTCTAGCGGGAGCTACGAGCAGTACTTC.

A single count supports this clone. This chain links TRBV28 with TRBJ1-2; 7 bases map to TRBD1. Looked up from germline, CDR1 is MDHEN and CDR2 is SYDVKM. J was trimmed by 4 bases and V by 5 bases; bases with no gene match: 7. CDR3 size: 14 residues. The CDR3 DNA is TGTGCCAGCAGTCGCGCGGGGACAGTCTATGGCTACACCTTC. Its translation is CASSRAGTVYGYTF.

The J gene is TRBJ2-4, the V gene TRBV30, with 7 bases aligning to TRBD2. This CDR3 is 13 amino acids long. The trim removed 1 base at V and 8 bases at J, leaving 5 bases unmatched. Germline assignment: CDR1 GTSNPN and CDR2 SVGIG (reference sequence). The CDR3 nucleotides are TGTGCCTGGAGTGGGGGGAGGGGAGACATTCAGTACTTC. Residues: CAWSGGRGDIQYF. The variable domain in full, with the rest retrieved from reference TRBV30 and TRBJ2-4, is SQTIHQWPATLVQPVGSPLSLECTVEGTSNPNLYWYRQAAGRGLQLLFYSVGIGQISSEVPQNLSASRPQDRQFILSSKKLLLSDSGFYLCAWSGGRGDIQYFGAGTRLSVL.

This chain's CDR3 is CASSIGDRGRSYGYTF. DNA for the CDR3: TGTGCCAGTAGTATCGGAGACAGGGGGCGCAGCTATGGCTACACCTTC. The genes are TRBV19 and TRBJ1-2; TRBD1 matches at 10 bases. There are 16 residues in the CDR3. Germline assignment: CDR1 LNHDA and CDR2 SQIVND (reference sequence). The J segment lost 4 bases and the V segment lost 3 bases, leaving 8 bases of the junction unmatched.

This sequence joins TRBV27 and TRBJ2-2; D may be TRBD1 (5 bases). Germline V gives CDR1 MNHEY, CDR2 SMNVEV (reference sequence). This CDR3 has 17 amino acids. V lost 5 bases to trimming and J lost 5 bases, with 21 bases between them. This chain's CDR3 is CASSPKTSTASTGELFF. CDR3 DNA: TGTGCCAGCAGTCCCAAAACTTCGACAGCCAGTACCGGGGAGCTGTTTTTT.

This clone has only a few counts. The CDR3 nucleotides are TGTGCCAGCATCTACACTAGCGGGTCCGGCGGCACCGGGGAGCTGTTTTTT. This translates into CASIYTSGSGGTGELFF. The gene calls are TRBV11-2 and TRBJ2-2, with 9 nucleotides matching TRBD2. V gave up 7 bases and J gave up 4 bases; unmatched junction bases: 13. Germline V gene lookup returns CDR1 SGHAT and CDR2 FQNNGV. This CDR3 contains 17 residues.

This clone was observed once. J is TRBJ2-5 and V is TRBV14; tentative D call: TRBD2 (6 bases). From germline, CDR1 is SGHDN and CDR2 FVKESK. The CDR3 loop spans 13 amino acids. V was trimmed by 5 bases and J by 9 bases, leaving 16 bases between them. This CDR3 is CASSIMGGGPQYF. The DNA for the CDR3 is TGTGCCAGCAGCATAATGGGCGGAGGGCCCCAGTACTTC.

V and J are TRBV28 and TRBJ1-4; a weak D match, TRBD1 (6 bases). V lost 7 bases, J lost 4 bases, and 19 bases lay in between. The CDR3 has 16 residues. Per germline, CDR1 MDHEN and CDR2 SYDVKM. CDR3 residues: CASNGGLGARNEKLFF. The DNA for the CDR3 is TGTGCCAGCAATGGGGGGCTCGGGGCCCGTAATGAAAAACTGTTTTTT.

V usage is TRBV4-3 and J usage is TRBJ1-1; a weak D match, TRBD1 (6 bases). The CDR3 length is 15 residues. The germline V gene has CDR1 LGHNA and CDR2 YSLEER. Trimming shortened V by 3 bases and J by 4 bases, and 15 bases separated the two germline ends. The CDR3 coding sequence is TGCGCCAGCAGCCAGACCTGGGGGGGCGGCACTGAAGCTTTCTTT. Translated, it gives CASSQTWGGGTEAFF.

This clone was observed many times. The chain is built from TRBV6-6 and TRBJ2-7; perhaps TRBD2 as D (5 bases). Per the germline V gene, CDR1 is MNHNY and CDR2 is SVGAGI (reference sequence). The CDR3 has 11 residues. V dropped 6 bases and J dropped 7 bases, with 10 bases sitting between them. In DNA, the CDR3 is TGTGCCAGCAGCCCCCGGGGTGAGCAGTACTTC. Its protein is CASSPRGEQYF.

With respect to this clone: This same CDR3 is encoded by further DNA sequences in the sample. The V call is TRBV5-4, the J call TRBJ2-7; 11 bases map to TRBD2. From germline, CDR1 is SGHNT and CDR2 YYREEE (reference sequence). V gave up 3 bases and J gave up 1 base; unmatched junction bases: 3. The CDR3 extends over 15 amino acids. The CDR3 loop reads CASSSRLAGSYEQYF. CDR3 in DNA: TGTGCCAGCAGCTCCCGACTAGCGGGATCCTACGAGCAGTACTTC.

The rearrangement links TRBV5-1 to TRBJ2-7; 7 bases line up with TRBD1. The J segment lost 6 bases and the V segment lost 0 bases, leaving 6 bases of the junction unmatched. Germline assignment: CDR1 SGHRS and CDR2 YFSETQ. The CDR3 length is 14 residues. The CDR3 nucleotides read TGCGCCAGCAGCTTGGCGTTGGGACAGAGCGAGCAGTACTTC. Its translation: CASSLALGQSEQYF.

The gene calls are TRBV28 and TRBJ1-1; weak D call: TRBD1 (6 bases). The CDR3 extends over 15 amino acids. Germline assignment: CDR1 MDHEN and CDR2 SYDVKM. V was cut by 4 bases and J by 0 bases, with 12 bases left in between. The CDR3, as DNA: TGTGCCAGCAGTTCGGACAGAGCATTGAACACTGAAGCTTTCTTT. Protein sequence: CASSSDRALNTEAFF.

Written as DNA, the CDR3 is TGTGCCAGCAGTTTTAGTGGGGGCTTGGACACTGAAGCTTTCTTT. Its translation: CASSFSGGLDTEAFF. The chain has TRBV28 and TRBJ1-1, with D possibly TRBD1 on 6 matching bases. This CDR3 has 15 residues. Germline V CDR1 and CDR2: MDHEN, SYDVKM. Trimming removed 3 bases from V and 3 bases from J, with 14 bases in between.

This rearrangement joins TRBV27 to TRBJ1-6; TRBD1 matches 9 bases. The CDR3 contains 18 residues. Germline CDR1 and CDR2: MNHEY and SMNVEV (reference sequence). After removal of 5 bases from V and 0 bases from J, the junction contained 8 bases not matched to a gene. CDR3 region: CASSAGTGRSSYNSPLHF. The DNA for the CDR3 is TGTGCCAGCAGTGCCGGGACAGGGCGGAGCTCCTATAATTCACCCCTCCACTTT.

This chain uses TRBV5-1 with TRBJ2-7, with 9 bases matching TRBD2. This CDR3 has 15 amino acids. From germline, CDR1 is SGHRS and CDR2 YFSETQ. The trim removed 3 bases at V and 1 base at J, leaving 5 bases unmatched. CDR3 protein: CASSSNSGRSYEQYF. For the CDR3, the DNA is TGCGCCAGCAGCTCCAATAGCGGGAGATCCTACGAGCAGTACTTC.

The J gene is TRBJ2-2, the V gene TRBV6-5; no clear D gene. V shed 6 bases and J shed 6 bases, with 8 bases lying between them. The CDR3 length is 12 residues. The germline V gene has CDR1 MNHEY and CDR2 SVGAGI. CDR3 in DNA: TGTGCCAGCAGAGGCGTCGCCGGGGAGCTGTTTTTT. Its translation: CASRGVAGELFF.

This rearrangement joins TRBV9 to TRBJ2-1; 9 bases are a match to TRBD2. V lost 3 bases to trimming and J lost 7 bases; unmatched junction nucleotides: 5. The germline CDR1 and CDR2 sequences are SGDLS and YYNGEE. CDR3 size: 14 residues. CDR3 protein: CASSAGTSRNEQFF. CDR3 DNA: TGTGCCAGCAGCGCAGGGACTAGCCGGAATGAGCAGTTCTTC.

The chain recombines TRBV6-6 with TRBJ1-1; D remains ambiguous. The CDR3 spans 15 residues. Trimming took off 2 bases at V and 6 bases at J, with 16 bases between the two ends. Germline lookup yields CDR1 MNHNY and CDR2 SVGAGI (reference sequence). This chain's CDR3 is CASSYQTGPRAEAFF. The CDR3 nucleotides are TGTGCCAGCAGTTACCAGACGGGCCCTCGGGCTGAAGCTTTCTTT.